The source of this T cell receptor (beta chain) is a study of T cell changes during pregnancy in multiple sclerosis (dated by TCRdb to about 2019). Study-wide context: The study examined how the T cell repertoire changed over the course of pregnancy in women with multiple sclerosis.

Concerning this clone: Its antigen remains undetermined. The record has no base qualities; no much larger clone is one base away.

The library came from the immunoSEQ multiplex PCR assay. Here the immuneACCESS table is served through TCRdb, limited to in-frame sequences with V and J called. Missing clones are a known gap in these copies; in checked studies unresolved V genes cover under half, and the rest lacks a known reason. In this sample the table shows about 80,000 clones, just over 90% of which occur a single time. Under 1.5% of the sample is in the top ten clones. V gives up 0 bases and J gives up 0 bases, and the segment between their germline ends measures 10 bases. The germline V gene supplies CDR1 SGHRS and CDR2 YFSETQ. Counted from cysteine to phenylalanine, this CDR3 has 15 amino acids. Only the CDR3 DNA is retained, 45 bases long and in frame from the first base.

This receptor was identified in a female donor with multiple sclerosis, enrolled in a pregnancy study. The chain couples TRBV5-1 to TRBJ2-7, with no D gene named confidently. The input for sequencing was peripheral blood, taken before pregnancy. The DNA sequence is given as TGCGCCAGCAGCTTGGGCACGAAGAGCTCCTACGAGCAGTACTTC. This gives the protein CASSLGTKSSYEQYF.